A single sample is the source of the 28 T cell receptor beta chains below, sequenced in a study of T cell repertoires in cytomegalovirus infection. TCRdb reanalysed the reads using MiXCR and keeps one entry per CDR3 protein. The table records about 890,000 distinct CDR3 sequences, around 30% of them present only once. Antigen specificity for these receptors is unknown. The sequencing here drew on cultured CD8+ T cells from PBMCs, taken from culture after CMV antigen stimulation. Receptor source: a human donor in good health (CMV status not recorded). Some clones in this sample may be carry-over from other donors' samples.

This clonotype occurred a few times. The V gene is TRBV27, the J gene TRBJ1-6; 7 positions match TRBD1. V lost 4 bases, J lost 8 bases, and 2 bases stayed unmatched. The CDR3 length is 13 residues. Germline V gives CDR1 MNHEY, CDR2 SMNVEV (reference sequence). In nucleotides, the CDR3 is TGTGCCAGCAGTTATACAGGGGATTCACCCCTCCACTTT. It codes for CASSYTGDSPLHF.

In this sample, this clonotype turned up many times. The chain recombines TRBV12-3 or TRBV12-4 with TRBJ1-4, with a weak D call TRBD1 (6 bases). This CDR3 is built from 18 residues. V was trimmed by 5 bases and J by 0 bases, leaving 19 bases between them. The CDR3 is CASSLPSLQGATNEKLFF. Here the CDR3 DNA reads TGTGCCAGCAGTCTACCGAGTCTACAGGGTGCAACTAATGAAAAACTGTTTTTT.

This clonotype was observed a handful of times. CDR3 sequence: CASSLPGLAEETQYF. The CDR3 DNA reads TGTGCCAGCAGCTTACCGGGACTAGCGGAAGAGACCCAGTACTTC. The chain combines TRBV5-6 with TRBJ2-5; 11 bases are a match to TRBD2. J was trimmed by 3 bases and V by 2 bases; bases with no gene match: 3. CDR1 is SGHDT, CDR2 YYEEEE, per germline. The CDR3 has 15 residues.

V usage is TRBV6-4 and J usage is TRBJ1-6; no reliable D call. CDR1 and CDR2 from the germline V gene are MRHNA and SNTAGT. V lost 3 bases and J lost 9, with 9 bases in between. The CDR3 runs to 13 residues. Written as DNA, the CDR3 is TGTGCCAGCAGTGAGGTCCGTGGTTCACCCCTCCACTTT. This codes for CASSEVRGSPLHF.

In its sample, this clonotype was seen a few times. The V and J genes are TRBV27 and TRBJ2-1, with D unclear. CDR1 MNHEY and CDR2 SMNVEV come from the germline V gene (reference sequence). V was pared by 0 bases and J by 0 bases, with 6 bases between. This CDR3 has 15 residues. CDR3 in DNA: TGTGCCAGCAGTTTATCACACAGCTCCTACAATGAGCAGTTCTTC. Translation: CASSLSHSSYNEQFF.

This clonotype has more than one count but fewer than ten. The rearrangement joins TRBV7-9 to TRBJ2-3; D is perhaps TRBD2 (5 bases). Per the germline V gene, CDR1 is SEHNR and CDR2 is FQNEAQ (reference sequence). CDR3 length: 17 residues. Trimming cost V 2 bases and J 4 bases, with 19 bases left between them. This CDR3 is CASSLSPLTAEPDTQYF. The DNA of the CDR3 is TGTGCCAGCAGCTTATCCCCTCTCACAGCGGAGCCAGATACGCAGTATTTT.

This chain's CDR3 is CASSEYRSRTDTQYF. CDR3 bases: TGTGCCAGCAGTGAATACAGGTCCCGCACAGATACGCAGTATTTT. This chain links TRBV2 with TRBJ2-3; TRBD1 is a possible D gene (5 bases). This CDR3 comprises 15 residues. V was trimmed by 2 bases and J by 1 base, leaving 10 bases between them. The germline V gene has CDR1 SNHLY and CDR2 FYNNEI.

The chain carries TRBV6-6 and TRBJ1-3, with 10 bases lining up with TRBD1. V trimming: 2 bases; J trimming: 0 bases; junction bases outside the gene matches: 7. This CDR3 is 18 amino acids long. Germline V gene sequence: CDR1 MNHNY, CDR2 SVGAGI (reference sequence). CDR3 sequence: CASSYTGQGPSSGNTIYF. The CDR3 coding sequence is TGTGCCAGCAGTTACACGGGACAGGGGCCGAGCTCTGGAAACACCATATATTTT.

The CDR3 sequence is CASSLSTENNSPLHF. The CDR3 nucleotides are TGTGCCAGCAGCTTAAGCACAGAAAATAATTCACCCCTCCACTTT. V usage is TRBV7-9 and J usage is TRBJ1-6; no reliable D call. Germline V gene data show CDR1 as SEHNR and CDR2 as FQNEAQ (reference sequence). The CDR3 is 15 amino acids. The germline V and J ends were trimmed by 2 bases and 5 bases, with 10 bases remaining between them.

As to this clonotype: At one end, the junction sequence differs from germline, possibly due to a read error. This chain connects TRBV12-3 or TRBV12-4 to TRBJ2-3; no reliable D call. This CDR3 has 14 residues. The CDR3 sequence: CANSLDGSTDTQYF. The CDR3 DNA reads as TGTGCCAACAGTTTGGACGGGAGCACAGATACGCAGTATTTT.

The chain employs TRBV6-2 or TRBV6-3 and TRBJ2-7; D call uncertain. Germline V gene data show CDR1 as MNHEY and CDR2 as SVGEGT. The CDR3 spans 14 residues. CDR3 DNA sequence: TGTGCCAGCAGGGACCTCGGATGGCCCTACGAGAAGTACGTC. Translation: CASRDLGWPYEKYV.

The J gene is TRBJ1-2, the V gene TRBV29-1; the match to TRBD1 covers 7 bases. The V gene end was trimmed by 5 bases and the J gene end by 8 bases; junction bases not matched to a gene: 14. Germline CDR1 SQVTM, CDR2 ANQGSEA. The CDR3 extends over 14 amino acids. CDR3 sequence: CSVKPTGFKYGYTF. CDR3 nucleotide sequence: TGCAGCGTTAAACCGACAGGGTTTAAGTACGGCTACACCTTC.

V and J are TRBV2 and TRBJ2-7, with D possibly matching TRBD1 (6 bases). The germline V and J ends were trimmed by 3 bases and 3 bases, with 12 bases remaining between them. Germline values: CDR1 SNHLY, CDR2 FYNNEI. The CDR3 has 14 residues. The CDR3: CASSDLQGGYEQYV. CDR3 bases: TGTGCCAGCAGTGATTTACAAGGGGGCTACGAGCAGTACGTC.

A word on this clonotype: A much larger clone is a single base away; this may be a read error. J is TRBJ2-5 and V is TRBV27; tentatively, D is TRBD1 (7 bases). This CDR3 has 12 amino acids. Germline CDR1 reads MNHEY; CDR2 reads SMNVEV (reference sequence). Trimming took 8 bases from V and 3 from J, leaving 10 bases between them. The CDR3 sequence is CASGRGEETQYF. CDR3 nucleotides: TGTGCCAGCGGCAGGGGGGAAGAGACCCAGTACTTC.

The chain combines TRBV6-8 with TRBJ1-2; maybe TRBD1 (6 bases). The CDR3 loop spans 15 amino acids. The germline CDR1 and CDR2 sequences are MNHGY and SAAAGT. Trimming took 4 bases from V and 2 from J, leaving 14 bases between them. The CDR3 spells CASSLIQGDNYGYTF. CDR3 DNA: TGTGCCAGCAGTTTAATACAGGGAGACAACTATGGCTACACCTTC.

This chain connects TRBV2 to TRBJ2-7; D gene unclear. This CDR3 region has 14 residues. Germline CDR1 reads SNHLY; CDR2 reads FYNNEI. The V end was cut by 2 bases, the J end by 1 base, with 9 bases between. The CDR3 loop is CASSELAESYEQYV. In nucleotides, the CDR3 is TGTGCCAGCAGTGAACTGGCAGAATCCTACGAGCAGTACGTC.

The chain is built from TRBV4-1 and TRBJ1-6; the D is unclear. The germline V gene encodes CDR1 MGHRA and CDR2 YSYEKL. Trimming stripped 0 bases from V and 10 bases from J, with 13 bases between. The CDR3 runs 15 residues. The CDR3 nucleotides read TGCGCCAGCAGCCAAGATTTCCATAAAAAATCACCCCTCCACTTT. As protein: CASSQDFHKKSPLHF.

For this clonotype: This may be a read error: a much more frequent sequence differs by one nucleotide. The V call is TRBV7-8, the J call TRBJ1-2; D ambiguous. Looked up from germline, CDR1 is SGHVS and CDR2 is FQNEAQ. The CDR3 has 16 amino acids. The CDR3 DNA is TGTGCCAACAGCTCAAAGCTCCCGGAATTGGGTGATGGCTACACCTTC. Protein: CANSSKLPELGDGYTF.

The chain combines TRBV5-4 with TRBJ2-2; 7 bases align to TRBD2. CDR1 is SGHNT, CDR2 YYREEE, per germline (reference sequence). The CDR3 totals 17 residues. J was trimmed by 1 base and V by 2 bases; bases with no gene match: 8. The CDR3 region has the DNA TGTGCCAGCAGCTTTGGGGAGGGCAGCCTGAACACCGGGGAGCTGTTTTTT. It encodes CASSFGEGSLNTGELFF.

This clonotype was detected a few times. CDR3 DNA sequence: TGTGCCACCAGCAGAGATCGCGAGGGAAGGAACGAAAAACTGTTTTTT. Translation gives CATSRDREGRNEKLFF. The V call is TRBV15, the J call TRBJ1-4, with unresolved D. The length of the CDR3 is 16 residues. With 0 bases removed from V and 8 bases from J, the gap between germline ends came to 16 bases. Germline CDR1 and CDR2: LNHNV and YYDKDF (reference sequence). Full variable domain (rest looked up from reference TRBV15 and TRBJ1-4): DAMVIQNPRYQVTQFGKPVTLSCSQTLNHNVMYWYQQKSSQAPKLLFHYYDKDFNNEADTPDNFQSRRPNTSFCFLDIRSPGLGDTAMYLCATSRDREGRNEKLFFGSGTQLSVL.

The sample holds a few counts of this clonotype. This chain connects TRBV24-1 to TRBJ1-1, with D possibly matching TRBD1 (5 bases). In germline, CDR1 is KGHDR, CDR2 SFDVKD. Trimming left V 5 bases short and J 7 bases short, with 13 bases between. CDR3 length: 13 residues. CDR3 in amino acids: CATSGLQGGEAFF. The CDR3 coding sequence is TGTGCCACCAGTGGCCTCCAGGGTGGTGAAGCTTTCTTT.

The V and J genes are TRBV7-6 and TRBJ1-1; D uncertain. V was clipped by 5 bases and J by 1 base, with 8 bases between them. Germline V gene data show CDR1 as SGHVS and CDR2 as FNYEAQ. This CDR3 is built from 13 residues. The CDR3 sequence: CASSPGKNTEAFF. The CDR3 DNA follows: TGTGCCAGCAGCCCCGGGAAGAACACTGAAGCTTTCTTT.

This clonotype was seen at least ten times. The chain uses TRBV12-3 or TRBV12-4 and TRBJ1-1; a weak D match, TRBD1 (6 bases). Trimming cost V 8 bases and J 0 bases, with 10 bases left between them. This CDR3 is 13 amino acids long. The DNA for the CDR3 is TGTGCCAGCCGTGGACAGCTGAACACTGAAGCTTTCTTT. It translates to CASRGQLNTEAFF.

V and J are TRBV5-1 and TRBJ1-1; tentatively, D is TRBD1 (5 bases). The V gene's germline CDR1 is SGHRS and CDR2 YFSETQ. The CDR3 runs 19 residues. The V end lost 1 base, the J end lost 0 bases, and 22 bases lay between the germline ends. The CDR3 nucleotides read TGCGCCAGCAGCTTGCCCCAGGGTGGGACTCAAGGCATGAACACTGAAGCTTTCTTT. Amino acids: CASSLPQGGTQGMNTEAFF. The whole variable domain, filled in from reference TRBV5-1 and TRBJ1-1, reads KAGVTQTPRYLIKTRGQQVTLSCSPISGHRSVSWYQQTPGQGLQFLFEYFSETQRNKGNFPGRFSGRQFSNSRSEMNVSTLELGDSALYLCASSLPQGGTQGMNTEAFFGQGTRLTVV.

This chain joins TRBV27 and TRBJ1-1; D gene unclear. The V end lost 4 bases, the J end lost 1 base, and 19 bases lay between the germline ends. The germline gives CDR1 MNHEY, CDR2 SMNVEV (reference sequence). The CDR3 runs 17 residues. CDR3 protein: CASSSTIMLDPNTEAFF. Here the CDR3 DNA reads TGTGCCAGCAGTTCGACTATAATGTTGGACCCGAACACTGAAGCTTTCTTT.

The V and J genes are TRBV2 and TRBJ2-7; 9 bases line up with TRBD1. Germline CDR1 SNHLY, CDR2 FYNNEI. Trimming took 10 bases from V and 6 from J; bases not matched to a gene: 7. CDR3 length equals 12 residues. This chain's CDR3 is CAISTGGAEQYF. The CDR3 DNA reads TGTGCCATTTCGACAGGGGGGGCCGAGCAGTACTTC.

The chain has TRBV27 and TRBJ1-4, with TRBD1 as a possible D gene (5 bases). Trimming pared 4 bases from V and 8 bases from J, leaving 11 bases between. Germline V CDR1 and CDR2: MNHEY, SMNVEV (reference sequence). This CDR3 region has 13 residues. The CDR3 nucleotides read TGTGCCAGCAGTTCCCTAAGACAGGAAAAACTGTTTTTT. Its translation is CASSSLRQEKLFF.

This clonotype was observed a few times. The genes are TRBV27 and TRBJ1-6, with D hard to call. V was pared by 3 bases and J by 7 bases, with 10 bases between. CDR1 and CDR2 from the germline V gene are MNHEY and SMNVEV (reference sequence). The CDR3 sequence is 14 residues long. The CDR3 spells CASSFAEENSPLHF. The CDR3 DNA is TGTGCCAGCAGTTTCGCGGAAGAAAATTCACCCCTCCACTTT.